These 6 T cell receptor beta chains came from one sample sequenced in a study of cytomegalovirus exposure and HLA in healthy donors. 60 Vbeta and 13 Jbeta primers were used in PCR. Profiled with immunoSEQ multiplex PCR; TCRdb holds only in-frame clones, not every one. This table holds roughly 150,000 clones, approximately 80% found once. The sample comprised PBMCs. The receptors derive from a woman aged 18-29 years in good health and CMV-seronegative.

The chain recombines TRBV5-1 with TRBJ1-2; TRBD1 is a possible D gene (6 bases). V lost 4 bases and J lost 6, with 10 bases in between. The CDR3 sequence is 12 residues long. Germline V gene data show CDR1 as SGHRS and CDR2 as YFSETQ. The CDR3 DNA reads as TGCGCCAGCAGCCAGGGGCCGGATGGCTACACCTTC. This codes for CASSQGPDGYTF.

This clone was detected only a few times. The chain combines TRBV30 with TRBJ1-1; 8 bases are a match to TRBD1. CDR1 and CDR2 (germline): GTSNPN, SVGIG (reference sequence). The trim removed 0 bases at V and 6 bases at J, leaving 6 bases unmatched. The CDR3 length is 14 residues. The CDR3 here is CAWSVFQGAAEAFF. CDR3 DNA: TGTGCCTGGAGTGTATTTCAGGGGGCGGCTGAAGCTTTCTTT.

The J gene is TRBJ1-5, the V gene TRBV27; TRBD1 might be the D (5 bases). V lost 6 bases and J lost 4, with 16 bases in between. CDR3 length: 15 amino acids. Germline V gene data show CDR1 as MNHEY and CDR2 as SMNVEV (reference sequence). CDR3 coding DNA: TGTGCCAGCAGCCTGGTTTTGGGGGGGAATCAGCCCCAGCATTTT. As protein: CASSLVLGGNQPQHF.

This chain uses TRBV7-6 with TRBJ2-1, with 9 bases that match TRBD1. Unmatched junction bases numbered 5, after V lost 5 bases and J lost 3 bases. CDR1 is SGHVS, CDR2 FNYEAQ, per germline. There are 15 residues in the CDR3. The CDR3 sequence is CASSADRGRYNEQFF. CDR3 DNA: TGTGCCAGCAGCGCGGACAGGGGTCGCTACAATGAGCAGTTCTTC.

In its sample, this clone was seen once. The CDR3 region is CASSLLAGVADTQYF. The CDR3, as DNA: TGCGCCAGCAGCCTACTAGCGGGGGTAGCAGATACGCAGTATTTT. The chain is built from TRBV4-1 and TRBJ2-3; 11 positions agree with TRBD2. This CDR3 spans 15 amino acids. The germline V gene has CDR1 MGHRA and CDR2 YSYEKL. V lost 4 bases, J lost 4 bases, and 4 bases stayed unmatched.

V is TRBV6-5 and J is TRBJ1-3; weak D call: TRBD1 (6 bases). CDR1 is MNHEY, CDR2 SVGAGI, per germline. V lost 11 bases and J 0 bases, leaving 14 bases between the germline ends. This CDR3 has 14 amino acids. The CDR3 region is CAAQNRASGNTIYF. CDR3 nucleotide sequence: TGTGCCGCACAGAACAGGGCCTCTGGAAACACCATATATTTT.